The 5 T cell receptor beta chains reported below all come from one sample, sequenced in a study of control samples from healthy donors and cancer patients. Repertoires were generated with immunoSEQ multiplex PCR, while TCRdb's copy carries only in-frame clones and drops some. The sample includes roughly 49,000 clones, more than 80% of them seen just once. Sequenced sample: PBMCs. The receptors originated from a man under 40 with colorectal cancer.

The V and J genes are TRBV6-6 and TRBJ2-3; TRBD1 is a possible D gene (7 bases). CDR3 size: 16 residues. Germline V gives CDR1 MNHNY, CDR2 SVGAGI (reference sequence). V lost 1 base, J lost 3 bases, and 14 bases lay in between. The CDR3 coding sequence is TGTGCCAGCAGTTACTACAGGGACAGCGGGACAGATACGCAGTATTTT. Amino acid sequence: CASSYYRDSGTDTQYF.

V and J are TRBV9 and TRBJ2-7, with no clear D. This CDR3 spans 15 amino acids. Germline assignment: CDR1 SGDLS and CDR2 YYNGEE. Trimming shortened V by 2 bases and J by 6 bases, and 18 bases separated the two germline ends. Written as DNA, the CDR3 is TGTGCCAGCAGCGTGACCTCGACCAGAATAAGCGAGCAGTACTTC. This gives the protein CASSVTSTRISEQYF.

This clone was observed once. The chain links TRBV6-2 or TRBV6-3 to TRBJ1-2; 7 bases fit TRBD1. This CDR3 spans 15 amino acids. After removal of 6 bases from V and 1 base from J, the junction contained 8 bases not matched to a gene. The germline V gene has CDR1 MNHEY and CDR2 SVGEGT. CDR3: CASSRDRNINYGYTF. DNA of the CDR3: TGTGCCAGCAGCCGGGACAGAAACATTAACTATGGCTACACCTTC.

The J gene is TRBJ1-1, the V gene TRBV6-2 or TRBV6-3; 10 bases are shared with TRBD1. Germline V gives CDR1 MNHEY, CDR2 SVGEGT. This CDR3 has 14 residues. J lost 4 bases, V lost 5 bases, and 4 bases had no gene match. The CDR3 protein is CASSLGTGATEAFF. The DNA for the CDR3 is TGTGCCAGCAGTCTCGGGACAGGGGCCACTGAAGCTTTCTTT.

The chain combines TRBV2 with TRBJ2-2; 7 nucleotides match TRBD1. Germline V gene data show CDR1 as SNHLY and CDR2 as FYNNEI. The ends lost 6 bases at V and 0 bases at J; junction bases unmatched: 7. The CDR3 covers 16 residues. This chain's CDR3 is CASRKDRASNTGELFF. As DNA, the CDR3 is TGTGCCAGCAGAAAAGACAGGGCCTCGAACACCGGGGAGCTGTTTTTT.